These 24 T cell receptor beta chains were sequenced from one sample in a study of shared clonotypes between healthy human individuals. Sequencing was performed with immunoSEQ multiplex PCR; in TCRdb, only in-frame clones are kept and a portion is missing. The sample shows roughly 650,000 clones, roughly 97% of them seen only once. The specimen sequenced was naive CD4+ T cells sorted from blood. As for subset: CD45RA+ positively selected. The receptor set was obtained from a woman between 25 and 40 years old in good health.

This CDR3 is CASSRTSGRAVNEQFF. The CDR3, as DNA: TGCGCCAGCAGCCGAACTAGCGGGAGGGCCGTCAATGAGCAGTTCTTC. The chain employs TRBV4-1 and TRBJ2-1; 13 bases fit TRBD2. This CDR3 has 16 amino acids. Trimming at V came to 4 bases and at J to 6 bases, leaving 6 bases not matched to a gene. The V gene's germline CDR1 is MGHRA and CDR2 YSYEKL.

This chain uses TRBV4-1 with TRBJ2-5; no reliable D call. The CDR3 spans 14 residues. The V end was cut by 3 bases, the J end by 3 bases, with 11 bases between. Germline CDR1 MGHRA, CDR2 YSYEKL. The chain's CDR3 is CASSQRDLEETQYF. For the CDR3, the DNA is TGCGCCAGCAGCCAGCGTGATTTAGAAGAGACCCAGTACTTC.

This clone has just one count. The V gene is TRBV7-8, the J gene TRBJ2-2, with 12 positions matching TRBD2. The CDR3 is made up of 17 amino acids. V lost 0 bases, J lost 7 bases, and 6 bases stayed unmatched. CDR1 and CDR2 (germline): SGHVS, FQNEAQ. The CDR3 sequence: CASSLARLAGEDGELFF. The CDR3 DNA follows: TGTGCCAGCAGCTTAGCGCGACTAGCGGGAGAGGACGGGGAGCTGTTTTTT.

About this clone itself: Other DNA sequences of this sample code for an identical CDR3. The chain is built from TRBV11-2 and TRBJ2-1; TRBD2 aligns across 7 bases. From germline, CDR1 is SGHAT and CDR2 FQNNGV. The CDR3 has 15 residues. V gave up 3 bases and J gave up 0 bases; unmatched junction bases: 2. CDR3 amino acids: CASSFSSGSYNEQFF. For the CDR3, the DNA is TGTGCCAGCAGCTTTTCTAGCGGCTCCTACAATGAGCAGTTCTTC.

The chain couples TRBV6-1 to TRBJ1-5, with 7 bases that match TRBD1. Trimming cost V 4 bases and J 3 bases; bases outside gene matches: 3. The CDR3 contains 14 residues. In germline, CDR1 is MNHNS, CDR2 SASEGT. The CDR3 protein is CASSGQGHNQPQHF. CDR3 nucleotide sequence: TGTGCCAGCAGTGGACAGGGTCACAATCAGCCCCAGCATTTT.

The chain links TRBV19 to TRBJ2-3; D call uncertain. Germline-derived CDR1 and CDR2 are LNHDA and SQIVND (reference sequence). V was cut by 5 bases and J by 0 bases, with 18 bases left in between. The CDR3 is 17 residues long. CDR3 sequence: CASSSAGAITSTDTQYF. As DNA, the CDR3 is TGTGCCAGTAGTTCTGCTGGTGCGATTACTAGCACAGATACGCAGTATTTT.

The rearrangement links TRBV6-6 to TRBJ2-2; unclear D gene. Germline CDR1 MNHNY, CDR2 SVGAGI (reference sequence). Between the trimmed V and J ends, which lost 7 bases and 4 bases, there was a span of 19 bases. The CDR3 has 16 amino acids. The CDR3 DNA sequence: TGTGCCAGCACCCCAACGGCCAGTCCTCTCACCGGGGAGCTGTTTTTT. It codes for CASTPTASPLTGELFF.

This chain joins TRBV5-1 and TRBJ2-3; 7 nucleotides align to TRBD1. Germline CDR1 SGHRS, CDR2 YFSETQ. The length of the CDR3 is 17 residues. V lost 0 bases and J lost 0; bases outside the gene matches: 7. In DNA form, the CDR3 reads TGCGCCAGCAGCTTGGTTGAGGGGGCTGCAAGCACAGATACGCAGTATTTT. Protein sequence: CASSLVEGAASTDTQYF.

CDR3 nucleotide sequence: TGTGCCAGCTCACCAACCGGGACTAGCGGGACGGACACCGGGGAGCTGTTTTTT. Its protein is CASSPTGTSGTDTGELFF. The rearrangement links TRBV18 to TRBJ2-2; TRBD2 matches at 13 bases. The CDR3 has 18 amino acids. Germline V gene lookup returns CDR1 KGHSH and CDR2 LQKENI. V lost 2 bases to trimming and J lost 3 bases; unmatched junction nucleotides: 6.

The chain recombines TRBV28 with TRBJ2-1; 8 positions match TRBD1. V shed 10 bases, J shed 4 bases, and the junction held 9 bases outside the gene matches. The CDR3 contains 14 residues. The germline gives CDR1 MDHEN, CDR2 SYDVKM. The CDR3 protein is CAIQGTGTYNEQFF. The CDR3 DNA sequence: TGTGCCATCCAAGGGACAGGAACGTACAATGAGCAGTTCTTC.

The rearrangement joins TRBV5-1 to TRBJ2-7, with 8 bases fitting TRBD2. The CDR3 runs to 16 residues. Germline V lookup: CDR1 SGHRS, CDR2 YFSETQ. V shed 4 bases, J shed 5 bases, and the junction held 14 bases outside the gene matches. CDR3 in amino acids: CASSKNSGIPSHEQYF. The CDR3 nucleotides are TGCGCCAGCAGCAAAAATAGCGGGATACCTAGCCACGAGCAGTACTTC.

This chain joins TRBV7-8 and TRBJ2-3, with TRBD2 matching 7 bases. This CDR3 is 17 amino acids long. Germline loops: CDR1 SGHVS, CDR2 FQNEAQ. Trimming removed 4 bases from V and 5 bases from J; junction bases left unmatched: 15. DNA for the CDR3: TGTGCCAGCAGCTCCTCTCCAGCGGGATACTTCCGAGATACGCAGTATTTT. This translates into CASSSSPAGYFRDTQYF.

This chain joins TRBV6-5 and TRBJ1-1; D remains unclear. CDR1 and CDR2 (germline): MNHEY, SVGAGI. V was shortened by 0 bases and J by 0 bases, with 8 bases between the two germline ends. The CDR3 runs 15 residues. CDR3 loop: CASSYSARLNTEAFF. The CDR3 DNA is TGTGCCAGCAGTTACTCCGCTCGGTTGAACACTGAAGCTTTCTTT.

The gene calls are TRBV6-5 and TRBJ2-2; tentative D call: TRBD1 (5 bases). The CDR3 is 14 amino acids. The germline V gene has CDR1 MNHEY and CDR2 SVGAGI. Trimming removed 4 bases at V and 5 bases at J, with 11 bases between. CDR3 DNA sequence: TGTGCCAGCAGTTGGATCCAGGGTACCGGGGAGCTGTTTTTT. It yields the protein CASSWIQGTGELFF.

The CDR3 is CASSPGAENTEAFF. CDR3 sequence (DNA): TGTGCCAGCAGCCCAGGGGCTGAGAACACTGAAGCTTTCTTT. This chain joins TRBV11-2 and TRBJ1-1, with a weak D call TRBD1 (6 bases). This CDR3 spans 14 amino acids. Germline V gives CDR1 SGHAT, CDR2 FQNNGV. V dropped 5 bases and J dropped 1 base, with 11 bases sitting between them.

The rearrangement uses TRBV7-6 and TRBJ1-1, with a tentative D call TRBD1 (6 bases). Between the trimmed V and J ends, which lost 5 bases and 1 base, there was a span of 8 bases. The CDR3 is made up of 13 amino acids. The V gene's germline CDR1 is SGHVS and CDR2 FNYEAQ. As DNA, the CDR3 is TGTGCCAGCAGCCCCAGGGGGAACACTGAAGCTTTCTTT. This gives the protein CASSPRGNTEAFF.

This clone was counted once. The gene calls are TRBV6-5 and TRBJ1-4, with 9 bases that match TRBD1. The junction had 8 bases not matched to a gene; V was cut back by 7 bases and J by 8 bases. This CDR3 spans 14 amino acids. Germline V gene data show CDR1 as MNHEY and CDR2 as SVGAGI. The CDR3 here is CASMSGQGEEKLFF. In DNA, the CDR3 is TGTGCCAGCATGTCGGGACAGGGAGAAGAAAAACTGTTTTTT.

This clone has just one count. This chain connects TRBV28 to TRBJ2-2; 13 nucleotides match TRBD2. CDR3 length equals 15 residues. Germline V gene sequence: CDR1 MDHEN, CDR2 SYDVKM. The junction had 9 bases not matched to a gene; V was cut back by 9 bases and J by 8 bases. CDR3 loop: CASNPGLAGAGELFF. The CDR3 DNA is TGTGCCAGTAACCCTGGACTAGCGGGAGCGGGGGAGCTGTTTTTT.

The J gene is TRBJ1-5, the V gene TRBV6-6, with a possible D match to TRBD1 (5 bases). CDR3 size: 14 residues. Germline CDR1 reads MNHNY; CDR2 reads SVGAGI (reference sequence). The V and J ends lost 2 bases and 4 bases respectively, with 9 bases between them. CDR3 residues: CASSYAGLNQPQHF. The CDR3 nucleotides are TGTGCCAGCAGTTACGCAGGGCTAAATCAGCCCCAGCATTTT.

The CDR3: CAAQRRLVQETQYF. Written as DNA, the CDR3 is TGTGCCGCCCAAAGGAGACTCGTTCAAGAGACCCAGTACTTC. V is TRBV27 and J is TRBJ2-5; no reliable D call. Germline CDR1 is MNHEY and CDR2 is SMNVEV (reference sequence). Between the trimmed V and J ends, which lost 11 bases and 2 bases, there was a span of 18 bases. This CDR3 region has 14 residues.

As to this clone: Other DNA variants within this sample encode the same CDR3. This rearrangement joins TRBV28 to TRBJ2-5, with D maybe TRBD1 (6 bases). V was trimmed by 4 bases and J by 2 bases, leaving 8 bases between them. Germline V gene data show CDR1 as MDHEN and CDR2 as SYDVKM. This CDR3 is 13 amino acids long. CDR3 region: CASSSGQQETQYF. In nucleotides, the CDR3 is TGTGCCAGCAGTTCGGGACAACAAGAGACCCAGTACTTC. Looking up the rest from reference TRBV28 and TRBJ2-5 gives the full variable domain: DVKVTQSSRYLVKRTGEKVFLECVQDMDHENMFWYRQDPGLGLRLIYFSYDVKMKEKGDIPEGYSVSREKKERFSLILESASTNQTSMYLCASSSGQQETQYFGPGTRLLVL.

The genes are TRBV7-9 and TRBJ1-3; TRBD1 is a possible D gene (6 bases). This CDR3 is 16 amino acids long. The V end lost 4 bases, the J end lost 0 bases, and 13 bases lay between the germline ends. Germline CDR1 is SEHNR and CDR2 is FQNEAQ (reference sequence). CDR3 in amino acids: CASSSRGQTSGNTIYF. Here the CDR3 DNA reads TGTGCCAGCAGCTCCCGCGGACAGACCTCTGGAAACACCATATATTTT.

The chain uses TRBV28 and TRBJ2-3; D is perhaps TRBD1 (6 bases). Per germline, CDR1 MDHEN and CDR2 SYDVKM. CDR3 size: 16 residues. V gave up 6 bases and J gave up 4 bases, with 20 bases separating them. CDR3 protein: CASRGLGGVGPDTQYF. The DNA for the CDR3 is TGTGCCAGCAGAGGCCTAGGGGGAGTAGGCCCAGATACGCAGTATTTT.

The chain uses TRBV19 and TRBJ1-4; no reliable D call. The V end was cut by 6 bases, the J end by 5 bases, with 16 bases between. CDR3 length: 15 residues. Germline assignment: CDR1 LNHDA and CDR2 SQIVND (reference sequence). The CDR3 coding sequence is TGTGCCAGTAGCCTCCTCGGGCAGGCCAATGAAAAACTGTTTTTT. This sequence encodes CASSLLGQANEKLFF.